The rows below give T cell receptor beta chains drawn from one sample of a study of CD8+CD57+ T cells in acquired aplastic anemia. TCRdb ran MiXCR on the reads and lists one entry per CDR3 protein. The sample records approximately 470,000 distinct CDR3 sequences, around 32% being singletons. Sequencing input: sorted CD4+, CD8+, or CD8+CD57+ T cells (not recorded which) from PBMCs. The source is a human donor with aplastic anemia. The CDR3 runs from the conserved cysteine through the conserved F or W. D genes are given only for firm matches. Clone size is shown for a subset of rows, as once, few, many or a class of expanded clone.

j_gene: TRBJ2-3
v_gene: TRBV12-3/TRBV12-4
abundance: NA
d_gene: TRBD2
CDR3nt: TGTGCCAGCAGTAAGGGACTAGCGGGGGGCACAGATACGCAGTATTTT
CDR3aa: CASSKGLAGGTDTQYF

j_gene: TRBJ1-4
v_gene: TRBV5-1
abundance: few
d_gene: NA
CDR3nt: TGCGCCAGCAGCTTGTTCGCGAAGACTAATGAAAAACTGTTTTTT
CDR3aa: CASSLFAKTNEKLFF

j_gene: TRBJ2-1
v_gene: TRBV12-3/TRBV12-4
abundance: NA
d_gene: NA
CDR3nt: TGTGCCAGCAGTTTATCCTATGAGCAGTTCTTC
CDR3aa: CASSLSYEQFF

j_gene: TRBJ2-7
v_gene: TRBV20-1
abundance: NA
d_gene: TRBD1
CDR3nt: TGCAGTGCTCGCCGCGGGACAGGGAACAACGAGCAGTACTTC
CDR3aa: CSARRGTGNNEQYF

j_gene: TRBJ1-4
v_gene: TRBV30
abundance: NA
d_gene: NA
CDR3nt: TGTGCCTGGGGTGATGGAGGAGGGGGGGGAAAACTGTTTTTT
CDR3aa: CAWGDGGGGGKLFF

j_gene: TRBJ2-7
v_gene: TRBV5-1
abundance: few
d_gene: NA
CDR3nt: TGCGCCAGCAGCTGGGACCCCGTATCCTACGAGCAGTACTTC
CDR3aa: CASSWDPVSYEQYF

j_gene: TRBJ1-2
v_gene: TRBV7-9
abundance: NA
d_gene: NA
CDR3nt: TGTGCCAGCAGCCGGGGCAACGGGGAGAGCGGCTACACCTTC
CDR3aa: CASSRGNGESGYTF

j_gene: TRBJ2-3
v_gene: TRBV11-1
abundance: NA
d_gene: TRBD1
CDR3nt: TGTGCCAGCAGCCCGGGACAGCTTAGCACAGATACGCAGTATTTT
CDR3aa: CASSPGQLSTDTQYF

j_gene: TRBJ1-5
v_gene: TRBV19
abundance: many
d_gene: NA
CDR3nt: TGTGCCAGTAGTATACGGACACTTCAGCCCCAGCATTTT
CDR3aa: CASSIRTLQPQHF

j_gene: TRBJ2-7
v_gene: TRBV9
abundance: many
d_gene: NA
CDR3nt: TGTGCCAGCAGCGTAATGGAGATTTCGTACGAGCAGTACTTC
CDR3aa: CASSVMEISYEQYF

j_gene: TRBJ1-6
v_gene: TRBV19
abundance: NA
d_gene: NA
CDR3nt: TGTGCCAGTAGTGACAGGTATGAACATTCACCCCTCCACTTT
CDR3aa: CASSDRYEHSPLHF

j_gene: TRBJ1-1
v_gene: TRBV20-1
abundance: NA
d_gene: TRBD1
CDR3nt: TGCAGTGCTAGGAATCCGACAGGGCAGAACACTGAAGCTTTCTTT
CDR3aa: CSARNPTGQNTEAFF

j_gene: TRBJ1-5
v_gene: TRBV6-5
abundance: NA
d_gene: NA
CDR3nt: TGTGCCAGCAGTTACCGGCAGGGAACGAGGGGCAATCAGCCCCAGCATTTT
CDR3aa: CASSYRQGTRGNQPQHF

j_gene: TRBJ2-7
v_gene: TRBV2
abundance: NA
d_gene: TRBD2
CDR3nt: TGTGCCGGAAAGACTAGCGGGAGGACCGTCCCGACATCCTACGAGCAGTACTTC
CDR3aa: CAGKTSGRTVPTSYEQYF

j_gene: TRBJ2-7
v_gene: TRBV7-2
abundance: many
d_gene: TRBD1
CDR3nt: TGTGCCAGCAGCCCCCACGGAGGACAGGGTTACGAGCAGTACTTC
CDR3aa: CASSPHGGQGYEQYF

j_gene: TRBJ1-2
v_gene: TRBV2
abundance: NA
d_gene: TRBD1
CDR3nt: TGTGCCAGCAGCCCGAACCGGGGACAGGGGTTGTATGGCTACACCTTC
CDR3aa: CASSPNRGQGLYGYTF

j_gene: TRBJ2-3
v_gene: TRBV7-3
abundance: few
d_gene: NA
CDR3nt: TGTGCCAGCAGCGGGGTCATGGGTGCAGATACGCAGTATTTT
CDR3aa: CASSGVMGADTQYF

j_gene: TRBJ2-7
v_gene: TRBV19
abundance: NA
d_gene: NA
CDR3nt: TGTGCCAGTAGTAGGACAGAAAACTTCTACGAGCAGTACTTC
CDR3aa: CASSRTENFYEQYF

j_gene: TRBJ1-6
v_gene: TRBV7-2
abundance: many
d_gene: NA
CDR3nt: TGTGCCAGCAGCTCCCGGGCGTCTTCACCCCTCCACTTT
CDR3aa: CASSSRASSPLHF

j_gene: TRBJ1-6
v_gene: TRBV6-1
abundance: NA
d_gene: NA
CDR3nt: TGTGCCAGCACCCGAGACTGGTATAATTCACCCCTCCACTTT
CDR3aa: CASTRDWYNSPLHF

j_gene: TRBJ2-7
v_gene: TRBV25-1
abundance: many
d_gene: TRBD1
CDR3nt: TGTGCCAGCACAAAGTCCGGGACAGTTATCAACGAGCAGTACTTC
CDR3aa: CASTKSGTVINEQYF

j_gene: TRBJ2-7
v_gene: TRBV4-3
abundance: NA
d_gene: NA
CDR3nt: TGCGCCAGCAGCCAAGTTTTCGGGGGTTCCTACGAGCAGTACTTC
CDR3aa: CASSQVFGGSYEQYF

j_gene: TRBJ1-4
v_gene: TRBV19
abundance: once
d_gene: NA
CDR3nt: TGTGCCAGTAGATACGGGGGGGAAAATGAAAAACTGTTTTTT
CDR3aa: CASRYGGENEKLFF

j_gene: TRBJ2-5
v_gene: TRBV7-9
abundance: many
d_gene: NA
CDR3nt: TGTGCCAGCAGCCCTTCCGAGCTGGGGGAGACCCAGTACTTC
CDR3aa: CASSPSELGETQYF

j_gene: TRBJ1-6
v_gene: TRBV24-1
abundance: NA
d_gene: NA
CDR3nt: TGTGCCACCAGTGAAGAGCGGGGGTCACCCCTCCACTTT
CDR3aa: CATSEERGSPLHF

j_gene: TRBJ1-5
v_gene: TRBV19
abundance: NA
d_gene: NA
CDR3nt: TGTGCCAGTAGATCAGGGAGCGAGGGCAATCAGCCCCAGCATTTT
CDR3aa: CASRSGSEGNQPQHF

j_gene: TRBJ2-3
v_gene: TRBV19
abundance: many
d_gene: NA
CDR3nt: TGTGCCAGTAGAGGACAAGGGAGCACAGATACGCAGTATTTT
CDR3aa: CASRGQGSTDTQYF

j_gene: TRBJ2-7
v_gene: TRBV9
abundance: few
d_gene: NA
CDR3nt: TGTGCCAGCAGTTTTCAGGTCTCCTACGAGCAGTACTTC
CDR3aa: CASSFQVSYEQYF

j_gene: TRBJ1-6
v_gene: TRBV30
abundance: NA
d_gene: TRBD1
CDR3nt: TGTGCCTGGAGTTCACGACAGGGTGAATTCTCCTATAATTCACCCCTCCACTTT
CDR3aa: CAWSSRQGEFSYNSPLHF

j_gene: TRBJ2-1
v_gene: TRBV25-1
abundance: many
d_gene: NA
CDR3nt: TGTGCCAGCAGCATAACAAGGGGGTTCGATTTTGAGCAGTTCTTC
CDR3aa: CASSITRGFDFEQFF

j_gene: TRBJ1-6
v_gene: TRBV20-1
abundance: many
d_gene: NA
CDR3nt: TGCAGTGCTAGAGGTGACGTGCCCTCCGCAAATTCACCCCTCCACTTT
CDR3aa: CSARGDVPSANSPLHF

j_gene: TRBJ1-4
v_gene: TRBV27
abundance: NA
d_gene: NA
CDR3nt: TGTGCCAGCAGTTGGGCAACCTTTAATGAAAAACTGTTTTTT
CDR3aa: CASSWATFNEKLFF

j_gene: TRBJ1-6
v_gene: TRBV5-1
abundance: many
d_gene: TRBD1
CDR3nt: TGCGCCAGCAGCTTGGGAGGGGGCGAAAATTCACCCCTCCACTTT
CDR3aa: CASSLGGGENSPLHF

j_gene: TRBJ1-2
v_gene: TRBV5-1
abundance: NA
d_gene: NA
CDR3nt: TGCGCCAGCAGCACCGGGGGTCCCGGGGGCGGCTACACCTTC
CDR3aa: CASSTGGPGGGYTF

j_gene: TRBJ2-2
v_gene: TRBV2
abundance: many
d_gene: NA
CDR3nt: TGTGCCAGCGTACAGGGCGCGAACACCGGGGAGCTGTTTTTT
CDR3aa: CASVQGANTGELFF

j_gene: TRBJ2-7
v_gene: TRBV20-1
abundance: once
d_gene: NA
CDR3nt: TGCAGTACCGGACAGCCAGCTTTGGGCGAGCAGTACTTC
CDR3aa: CSTGQPALGEQYF

j_gene: TRBJ2-1
v_gene: TRBV7-4
abundance: NA
d_gene: TRBD1
CDR3nt: TGTGCCAGCAGCCGATACTCCTCGACAGGGTCCTACAATGAGCAGTTCTTC
CDR3aa: CASSRYSSTGSYNEQFF

j_gene: TRBJ2-7
v_gene: TRBV7-6
abundance: NA
d_gene: TRBD1
CDR3nt: TGTGCCAGCAGCGGACAGGAGAGCACAAAGCAGTACTTC
CDR3aa: CASSGQESTKQYF

j_gene: TRBJ2-3
v_gene: TRBV20-1
abundance: NA
d_gene: TRBD2
CDR3nt: TGCAGTGCTAGAGATCCTAGCGGGGGGATGACGCAGTATTTT
CDR3aa: CSARDPSGGMTQYF

j_gene: TRBJ1-1
v_gene: TRBV29-1
abundance: many
d_gene: TRBD1
CDR3nt: TGCAGCGTTGCTCTAGACAGGGGAAGGACTGAAGCTTTCTTT
CDR3aa: CSVALDRGRTEAFF

j_gene: TRBJ2-7
v_gene: TRBV29-1
abundance: many
d_gene: NA
CDR3nt: TGCAGCGTTGAAGCCGGCAGTTCCTACGAGCAGTACTTC
CDR3aa: CSVEAGSSYEQYF

j_gene: TRBJ2-6
v_gene: TRBV15
abundance: NA
d_gene: NA
CDR3nt: TGTGCCACCAGCGGCAGACAGCCCTCTGGGGCCAACGTCCTGACTTTC
CDR3aa: CATSGRQPSGANVLTF

j_gene: TRBJ2-2
v_gene: TRBV29-1
abundance: NA
d_gene: NA
CDR3nt: TGCAGCGTTGAACCCAGGGGCACCGGGGAGCTGTTTTTT
CDR3aa: CSVEPRGTGELFF

j_gene: TRBJ1-5
v_gene: TRBV6-6
abundance: many
d_gene: NA
CDR3nt: TGTGCCAGCAGTTACAGGGACCAGCCCCAGCATTTT
CDR3aa: CASSYRDQPQHF

j_gene: TRBJ2-1
v_gene: TRBV4-2
abundance: few
d_gene: NA
CDR3nt: TGTGCCAGCAGCCCGGGACCAATACCCTACAATGAGCAGTTCTTC
CDR3aa: CASSPGPIPYNEQFF

j_gene: TRBJ2-3
v_gene: TRBV5-1
abundance: NA
d_gene: NA
CDR3nt: TGCGCCAGCAGCTTGGGGGATCTCACAGATACACAGTATTTT
CDR3aa: CASSLGDLTDTQYF

j_gene: TRBJ1-5
v_gene: TRBV6-1
abundance: NA
d_gene: NA
CDR3nt: TGTGCCAGCAGGGGGGGAGGCCCCTTGCCCCAGCATTTT
CDR3aa: CASRGGGPLPQHF

j_gene: TRBJ1-6
v_gene: TRBV6-1
abundance: NA
d_gene: TRBD1
CDR3nt: TGTGCCAGCAGTGCCGGGACAGGGGGCGTGAATTCACCCCTCCACTTT
CDR3aa: CASSAGTGGVNSPLHF

j_gene: TRBJ1-2
v_gene: TRBV10-3
abundance: NA
d_gene: NA
CDR3nt: TGTGCCATCAGTTTAGAGAATGGCTACACCTTC
CDR3aa: CAISLENGYTF

j_gene: TRBJ1-5
v_gene: TRBV14
abundance: NA
d_gene: TRBD1
CDR3nt: TGTGCCAGCAGCCAAGATGGAGGGGGCGGCAATCAGCCCCAGCATTTT
CDR3aa: CASSQDGGGGNQPQHF

j_gene: TRBJ1-6
v_gene: TRBV5-6
abundance: NA
d_gene: NA
CDR3nt: TGTGCCAGCAGCTGGGGCATGGATAATTCACCCCTCCACTTT
CDR3aa: CASSWGMDNSPLHF